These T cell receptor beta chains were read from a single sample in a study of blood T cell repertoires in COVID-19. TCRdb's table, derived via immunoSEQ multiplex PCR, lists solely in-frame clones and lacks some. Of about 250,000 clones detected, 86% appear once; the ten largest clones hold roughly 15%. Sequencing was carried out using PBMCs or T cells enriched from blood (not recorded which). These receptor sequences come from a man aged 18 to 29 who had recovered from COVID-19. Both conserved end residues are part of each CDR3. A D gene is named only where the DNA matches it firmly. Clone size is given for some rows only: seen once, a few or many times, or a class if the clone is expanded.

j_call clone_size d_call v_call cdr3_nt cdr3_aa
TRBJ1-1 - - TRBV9 TGTGCCAGCAGCGTAGAGGGAGTGAGCACTGAAGCTTTCTTT CASSVEGVSTEAFF
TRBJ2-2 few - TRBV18 TGTGCCAGCTCTCTCGGACACCCGGGGAACACCGGGGAGCTGTTTTTT CASSLGHPGNTGELFF
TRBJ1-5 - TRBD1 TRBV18 TGTGCCAGCTCACCCCAGGGGGCGTTTGGGCAGCCCCAGCATTTT CASSPQGAFGQPQHF
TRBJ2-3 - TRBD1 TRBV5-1 TGCGCCAGCAGCTCGCTAACAGGGGCCACAGATACGCAGTATTTT CASSSLTGATDTQYF
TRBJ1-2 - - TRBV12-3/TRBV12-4 TGTGCCAGCAGTTTAGTGGGGGCGCGGGGCTACACCTTC CASSLVGARGYTF
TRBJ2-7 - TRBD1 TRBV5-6 TGTGCCAGCAGCTCCCGGGACAGGGTCGAGCAGTACTTC CASSSRDRVEQYF
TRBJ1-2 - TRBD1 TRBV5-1 TGCGCCAGCAGCTTAGGGACAGGGGCCGGCTATGGCTACACCTTC CASSLGTGAGYGYTF
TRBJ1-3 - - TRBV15 TGTGCCACCAGCAGAAGCCAGGGCTCTGGAAACACCATATATTTT CATSRSQGSGNTIYF
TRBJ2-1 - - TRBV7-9 TGTGCCAGCAGCCCGCTACCTAACAATGAGCAGTTCTTC CASSPLPNNEQFF
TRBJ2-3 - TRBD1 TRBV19 TGTGCCAGTAGCCCGGGACAGGGGGGCACAGATACGCAGTATTTT CASSPGQGGTDTQYF
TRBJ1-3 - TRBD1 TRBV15 TGTGCCACCAGCGCACGGACAGGGCCTGTGGGAAACACCATATATTTT CATSARTGPVGNTIYF
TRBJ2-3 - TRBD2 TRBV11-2 TGTGCCAGCAGCAAGGGACTAGCGGGGCCCACAGATACGCAGTATTTT CASSKGLAGPTDTQYF
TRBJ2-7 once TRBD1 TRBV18 TGTGCCAGCTCCTACGGACAGGGGGAGGGCGAGCAGTACTTC CASSYGQGEGEQYF
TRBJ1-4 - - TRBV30 TGTGCCGCGGACCCAGGGTCTAATGAAAAACTGTTTTTT CAADPGSNEKLFF
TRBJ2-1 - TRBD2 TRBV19 TGTGCCAGTAGTCTCTGGGCGGGAGGGCCCAATGAGCAGTTCTTC CASSLWAGGPNEQFF
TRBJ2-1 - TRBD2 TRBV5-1 TGCGCCAGCAGCTGGTCGACTAGCGGAGGGAAAGATGAGCAGTTCTTC CASSWSTSGGKDEQFF
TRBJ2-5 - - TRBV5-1 TGCGCCAGCAGCCGGACGCGGGAAGAGACCCAGTACTTC CASSRTREETQYF
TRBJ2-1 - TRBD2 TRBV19 TGTGCCAGTAGTGGACTAGCGGGAGGGTTCTACAATGAGCAGTTCTTC CASSGLAGGFYNEQFF
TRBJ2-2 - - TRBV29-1 TGCAGCGTTTTGACCGGGCAGGGGCTATCGAACACCGGGGAGCTGTTTTTT CSVLTGQGLSNTGELFF
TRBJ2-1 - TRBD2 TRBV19 TGTGCCAGTATCTCCACCGGGACGGGACTAGCGGGAGGCAGCTCCTACAATGAGCAGTTCTTC CASISTGTGLAGGSSYNEQFF
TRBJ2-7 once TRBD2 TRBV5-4 TGTGCCAGCAGCCCGACTAGCGGGAGGTATGAGCAGTACTTC CASSPTSGRYEQYF
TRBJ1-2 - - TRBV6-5 TGTGCCAGCTCCTTGAGCCTCGGCTACACCTTC CASSLSLGYTF
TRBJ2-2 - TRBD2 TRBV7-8 TGTGCCAGCAGCTCGCCAGGCGGGAGGGCGAACACCGGGGAGCTGTTTTTT CASSSPGGRANTGELFF
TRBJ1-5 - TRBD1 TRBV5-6 TGTGCCAGCAGCCCCGGGACAGGACTCAATCAGCCCCAGCATTTT CASSPGTGLNQPQHF
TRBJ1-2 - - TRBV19 TGTGCCAGTAGTATCATGGCCTATGGCTACACCTTC CASSIMAYGYTF
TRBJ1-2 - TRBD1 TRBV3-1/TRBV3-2 TGTGCCAGCAGCCGACTACAGGGGTATGGCTACACCTTC CASSRLQGYGYTF
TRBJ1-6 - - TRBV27 TGTGCCAGCAGCTCTGGCGGTTCCTATAATTCACCCCTCCACTTT CASSSGGSYNSPLHF
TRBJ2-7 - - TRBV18 TGTGCCAGCTCACCAAGACAGCAGAGCTCCTACGAGCAGTACTTC CASSPRQQSSYEQYF
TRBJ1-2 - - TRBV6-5 TGTGCCAGCAGGCCGACAACGGTTAAGACGGGCTACACCTTC CASRPTTVKTGYTF
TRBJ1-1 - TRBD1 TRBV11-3 TGTGCCAGCAGCGAGGTGGGACAGGGTGGGACTGAAGCTTTCTTT CASSEVGQGGTEAFF
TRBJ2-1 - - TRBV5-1 TGCGCCAGCAGCTTGGCCGGGGGAACCTACAATGAGCAGTTCTTC CASSLAGGTYNEQFF
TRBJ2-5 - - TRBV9 TGTGCCAGCAGCGGGAACGGGGAGACCCAGTACTTC CASSGNGETQYF
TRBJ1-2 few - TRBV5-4 TGTGCCAGCAGCGGACAGATTAACTATGGCTACACCTTC CASSGQINYGYTF
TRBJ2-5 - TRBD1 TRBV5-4 TGTGCCAGCAGGGGACAGGACCGTCAAGAGACCCAGTACTTC CASRGQDRQETQYF
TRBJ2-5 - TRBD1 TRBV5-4 TGTGCCAGCAGCCCCGGGACAGGGGATCTGGGAGAGACCCAGTACTTC CASSPGTGDLGETQYF
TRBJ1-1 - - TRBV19 TGTGCCAGTAGTCCCGGGACAAGTGAAGCTTTCTTT CASSPGTSEAFF
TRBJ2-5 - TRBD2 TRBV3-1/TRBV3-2 TGTGCCAGCAGCCAAAGGCGGGGGAAAGAGACCCAGTACTTC CASSQRRGKETQYF
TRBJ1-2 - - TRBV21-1 TGTGCCAGCAGCAATTCATCGCAGGGGGCAGGCTACACCTTC CASSNSSQGAGYTF
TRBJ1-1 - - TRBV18 TGTGCCAGCTCGGAACAGGATGGGACTGAAGCTTTCTTT CASSEQDGTEAFF
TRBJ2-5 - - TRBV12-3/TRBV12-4 TGTGCCAGCAGTACAGGGACACAAGAGACCCAGTACTTC CASSTGTQETQYF
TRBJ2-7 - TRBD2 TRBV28 TGTGCCAGCACAAATGTAGCGGGAGACCCCTACGAGCAGTACTTC CASTNVAGDPYEQYF
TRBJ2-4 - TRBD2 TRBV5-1 TGCGCCAGCAGCTTGAGCGGGGGGCGGGACATTCAGTACTTC CASSLSGGRDIQYF
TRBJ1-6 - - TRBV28 TGTGCCAGCAGTCTTGTACGCGGGCTAAATTCACCCCTCCACTTT CASSLVRGLNSPLHF
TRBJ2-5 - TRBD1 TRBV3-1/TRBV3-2 TGTGCCAGCAGCCTCGGACAGGGGGCGACCCAGTACTTC CASSLGQGATQYF
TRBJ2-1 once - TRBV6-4 TGTGCCAGCAGTGACCTCACAGGGCGAAACAATGAGCAGTTCTTC CASSDLTGRNNEQFF
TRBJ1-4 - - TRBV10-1 TGCGCCAGCAGTGAGGGACAGTCAACTAATGAAAAACTGTTTTTT CASSEGQSTNEKLFF
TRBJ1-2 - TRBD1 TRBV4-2 TGTGCCAGCAGCCCCCAGGGACAGACTCTTGGTGGCTACACCTTC CASSPQGQTLGGYTF
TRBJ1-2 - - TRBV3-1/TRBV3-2 TGTGCCAGCAGCCAAGACACAGGGCCCTATGGCTACACCTTC CASSQDTGPYGYTF
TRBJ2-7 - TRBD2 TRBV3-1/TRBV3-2 TGTGCCAGCAGTCAGCCGGGACTAGCGGGGGGGCGATCCTCCTACGAGCAGTACTTC CASSQPGLAGGRSSYEQYF
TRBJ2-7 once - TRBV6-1 TGTGCCAGCAGTGAACAGGGTGTATCCTACGAGCAGTACTTC CASSEQGVSYEQYF
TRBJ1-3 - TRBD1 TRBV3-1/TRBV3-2 TGTGCCAGCAGCCGTAGTGAGTCGGGCAGGGGGTCGTCTGGAAACACCATATATTTT CASSRSESGRGSSGNTIYF
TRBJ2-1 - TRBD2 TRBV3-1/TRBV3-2 TGTGCCAGCAGCGACCCTAGCGGCCCCTACAATGAGCAGTTCTTC CASSDPSGPYNEQFF
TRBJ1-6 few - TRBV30 TGTGCCTGGAGTCGTTTGGGGAGCTCCTATAATTCACCCCTCCACTTT CAWSRLGSSYNSPLHF
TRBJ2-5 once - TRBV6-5 TGTGCCAGCAACCGAAACAGGGTCCAAGAGACCCAGTACTTC CASNRNRVQETQYF
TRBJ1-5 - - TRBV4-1 TGCGCCAGCAGCCAACTCATCCTTGGGGGCGAGAGCAATCAGCCCCAGCATTTT CASSQLILGGESNQPQHF
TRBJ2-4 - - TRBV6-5 TGTGCCAGCATGGGCGCCCCCCATCAAGATAACATTCAGTACTTC CASMGAPHQDNIQYF
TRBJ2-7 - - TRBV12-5 TGTGCTAGTGGTTTGGTAGCGGTCGACGAGCAGTACTTC CASGLVAVDEQYF
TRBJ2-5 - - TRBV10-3 TGTGCCATCAGTGCATCCGGGGAGGAAGAGACCCAGTACTTC CAISASGEEETQYF
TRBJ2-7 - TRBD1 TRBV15 TGTGCCACCAGCAGAGTCTTCGGGCAGGGGGCCGACGAGCAGTACTTC CATSRVFGQGADEQYF
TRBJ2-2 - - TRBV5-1 TGCGCCAGCAGCTTGCGATCGGGTTCCCCCGGGGAGCTGTTTTTT CASSLRSGSPGELFF